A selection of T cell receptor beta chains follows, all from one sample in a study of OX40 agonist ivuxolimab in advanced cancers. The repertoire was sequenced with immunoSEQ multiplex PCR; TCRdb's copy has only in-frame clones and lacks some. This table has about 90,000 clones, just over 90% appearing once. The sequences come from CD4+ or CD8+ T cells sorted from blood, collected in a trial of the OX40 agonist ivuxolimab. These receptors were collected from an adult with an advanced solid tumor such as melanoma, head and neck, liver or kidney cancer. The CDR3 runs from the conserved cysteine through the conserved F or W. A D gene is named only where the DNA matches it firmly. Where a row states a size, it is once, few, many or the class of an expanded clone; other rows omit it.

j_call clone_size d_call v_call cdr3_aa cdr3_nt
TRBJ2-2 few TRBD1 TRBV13 CASSSGQVNTGELFF TGTGCCAGCAGCTCGGGACAGGTGAACACCGGGGAGCTGTTTTTT
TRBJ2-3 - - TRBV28 CASSPLVGTQYF TGTGCCAGCAGTCCCCTAGTTGGTACGCAGTATTTT
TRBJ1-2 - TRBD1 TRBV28 CAGTGGYGYTF TGTGCCGGGACAGGGGGCTATGGCTACACCTTC
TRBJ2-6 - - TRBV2 CASRQGSGANVLAF TGTGCCAGCAGACAGGGCTCTGGGGCCAACGTCCTGGCTTTC
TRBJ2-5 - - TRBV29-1 CSVRTTRQETQYF TGCAGCGTACGGACTACCCGGCAAGAGACCCAGTACTTC
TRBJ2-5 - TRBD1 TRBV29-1 CSGQGGQETQYF TGCAGCGGGCAAGGGGGCCAGGAGACCCAGTACTTC
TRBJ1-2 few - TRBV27 CASSGTLGGGYTF TGTGCCAGCAGTGGAACCTTGGGAGGTGGCTACACCTTC
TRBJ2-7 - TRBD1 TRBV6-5 CASRGTGGTYEQYF TGTGCCAGCAGGGGGACAGGGGGTACCTACGAGCAGTACTTC
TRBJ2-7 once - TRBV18 CASSPPGRGASAEQYF TGTGCCAGCTCACCACCGGGGCGCGGGGCGTCGGCCGAGCAGTACTTC
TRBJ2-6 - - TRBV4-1 CASSQDWDGANVLTF TGCGCCAGCAGCCAAGATTGGGACGGGGCCAACGTCCTGACTTTC
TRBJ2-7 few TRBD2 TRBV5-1 CASSLEGTSGYEQYF TGCGCCAGCAGCTTGGAGGGGACTAGCGGCTACGAGCAGTACTTC
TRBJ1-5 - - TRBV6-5 CASSSLGQPQHF TGTGCCAGCAGTAGCCTTGGTCAGCCCCAGCATTTT
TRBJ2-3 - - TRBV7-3 CASSLWGRADTQYF TGTGCCAGCAGCTTATGGGGACGGGCAGATACGCAGTATTTT
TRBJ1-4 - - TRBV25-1 CASSESWGRGSEKLFF TGTGCCAGCAGTGAATCGTGGGGGCGAGGCTCTGAAAAACTGTTTTTT
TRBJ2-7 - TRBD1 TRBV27 CASSPRQGYEQYF TGTGCCAGCAGTCCCCGACAGGGCTACGAGCAGTACTTC
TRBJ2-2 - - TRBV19 CASSPKEGLPNTGELFF TGTGCCAGTAGCCCGAAAGAAGGACTACCCAACACCGGGGAGCTGTTTTTT
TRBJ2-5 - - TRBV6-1 CASSDRPGREYF TGTGCCAGCAGTGACCGGCCGGGTCGGGAGTACTTC
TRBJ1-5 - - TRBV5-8 CASGTNQPQHF TGTGCCAGCGGAACAAATCAGCCCCAGCATTTT
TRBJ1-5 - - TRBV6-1 CASSEREGSLNQPQHF TGTGCCAGCAGTGAACGGGAAGGGAGTCTAAATCAGCCCCAGCATTTT